This T cell receptor beta chain stems from a study of tumor-infiltrating lymphocytes in primary liver carcinoma. For the study at large: Both sexes were represented among patients, who were 30 to 69 years old.

Priming with a constant-region primer yielded TCR beta cDNA from 450 to 550 ng total RNA. Construction of TCR beta libraries relied on three successive nested multiplex PCR rounds employing slightly modified ARM-PCR. Researchers ran the first two PCR rounds for approximately 10 cycles each with TRBV1-TRBV30 forward primers and a C-beta reverse primer. TCRdb re-analysed the multiplex PCR reads in MiXCR, keeping a single row per CDR3 protein. The repertoire includes approximately 80,000 distinct CDR3 sequences, 65% to 75% of them detected once, and 26% sits in the top ten. Study outcomes and limitations: The overlap of tumor-adjacent and tumor-blood pairs was smaller than that of tumor region pairs. Top-250-clone fractions were significantly higher in tumors than in blood (p = 0.039).

Remarks on this clonotype: Its antigen is not identified.

From unsorted bulk tissue weighing about 17-30 mg, DNA and RNA were co-extracted. The V and J ends lost 4 bases and 1 base, in that order; junction bases with no gene match: 7. The CDR3 spans 15 residues. Germline V gene data show CDR1 as SQVTM and CDR2 as ANQGSEA. The sample was tumor-adjacent normal liver tissue. The clonotype was recovered from a man between 35 and 55 years old with primary liver carcinoma and hepatitis B virus infection. The chain carries TRBV29-1 and TRBJ2-1; 7 bases align to TRBD1. CDR3 bases: TGCAGCGTTGGAGGGGGCACAGGTTCCTACAATGAGCAGTTCTTC. Translated, it gives CSVGGGTGSYNEQFF.